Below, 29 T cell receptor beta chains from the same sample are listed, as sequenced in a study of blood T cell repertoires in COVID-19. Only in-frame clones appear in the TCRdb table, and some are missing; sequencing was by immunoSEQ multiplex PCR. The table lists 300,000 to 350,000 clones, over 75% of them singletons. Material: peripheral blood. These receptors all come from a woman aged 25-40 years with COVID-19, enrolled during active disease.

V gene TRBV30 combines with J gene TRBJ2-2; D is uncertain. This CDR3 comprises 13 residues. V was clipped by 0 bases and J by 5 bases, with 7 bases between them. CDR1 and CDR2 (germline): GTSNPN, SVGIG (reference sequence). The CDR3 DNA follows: TGTGCCTGGAGTGTACAGTTAACCGGGGAGCTGTTTTTT. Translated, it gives CAWSVQLTGELFF.

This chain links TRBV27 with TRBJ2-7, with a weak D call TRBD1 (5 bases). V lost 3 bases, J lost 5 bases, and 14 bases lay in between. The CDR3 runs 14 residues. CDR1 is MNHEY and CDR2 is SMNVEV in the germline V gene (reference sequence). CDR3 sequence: CASSFGASINEQYF. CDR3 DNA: TGTGCCAGCAGTTTTGGGGCTTCAATCAACGAGCAGTACTTC.

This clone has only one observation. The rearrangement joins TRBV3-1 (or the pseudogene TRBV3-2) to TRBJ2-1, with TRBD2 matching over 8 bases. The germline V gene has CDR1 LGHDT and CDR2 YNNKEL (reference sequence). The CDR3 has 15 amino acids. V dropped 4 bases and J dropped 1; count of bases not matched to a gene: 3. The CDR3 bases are TGTGCCAGCAGCCGAGCGGGAGTATCCTACAATGAGCAGTTCTTC. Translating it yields CASSRAGVSYNEQFF.

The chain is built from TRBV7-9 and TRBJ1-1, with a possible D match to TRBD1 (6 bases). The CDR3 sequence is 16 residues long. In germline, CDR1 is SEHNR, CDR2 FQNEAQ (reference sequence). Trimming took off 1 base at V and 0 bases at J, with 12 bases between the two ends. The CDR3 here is CASSLGGGHMNTEAFF. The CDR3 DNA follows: TGTGCCAGCAGCTTAGGCGGGGGACATATGAACACTGAAGCTTTCTTT.

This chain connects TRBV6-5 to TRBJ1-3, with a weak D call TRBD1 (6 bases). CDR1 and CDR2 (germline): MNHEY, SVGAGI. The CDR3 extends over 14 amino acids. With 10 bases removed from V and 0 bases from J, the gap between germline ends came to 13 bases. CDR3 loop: CATATGPSGNTIYF. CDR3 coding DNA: TGTGCCACCGCTACAGGGCCCTCTGGAAACACCATATATTTT.

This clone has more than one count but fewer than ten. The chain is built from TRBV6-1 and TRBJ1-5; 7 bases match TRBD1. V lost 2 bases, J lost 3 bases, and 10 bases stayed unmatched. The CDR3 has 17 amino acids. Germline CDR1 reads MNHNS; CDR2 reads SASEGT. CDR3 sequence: CASSESRAGGSNQPQHF. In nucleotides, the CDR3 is TGTGCCAGCAGTGAAAGTCGGGCAGGGGGATCCAATCAGCCCCAGCATTTT.

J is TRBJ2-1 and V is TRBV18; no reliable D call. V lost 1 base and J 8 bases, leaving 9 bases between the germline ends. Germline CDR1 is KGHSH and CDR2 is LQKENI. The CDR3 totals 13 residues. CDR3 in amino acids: CASSPRHGDEQFF. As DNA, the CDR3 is TGTGCCAGCTCACCACGCCACGGAGATGAGCAGTTCTTC.

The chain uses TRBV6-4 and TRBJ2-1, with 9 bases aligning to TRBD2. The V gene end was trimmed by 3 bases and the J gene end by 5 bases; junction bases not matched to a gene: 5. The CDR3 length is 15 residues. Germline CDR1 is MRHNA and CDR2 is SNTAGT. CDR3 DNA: TGTGCCAGCAGTGAGAAGACTAGCGGAAACAATGAGCAGTTCTTC. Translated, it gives CASSEKTSGNNEQFF.

The CDR3 sequence: CASSLGGAALAGNEQFF. CDR3 DNA: TGTGCCAGCAGCTTAGGTGGGGCGGCCCTTGCGGGGAATGAGCAGTTCTTC. The chain links TRBV7-2 to TRBJ2-1, with D perhaps TRBD2 (6 bases). The CDR3 length is 17 residues. Germline assignment: CDR1 SGHTA and CDR2 FQGNSA. The V end was cut by 1 base, the J end by 7 bases, with 20 bases between.

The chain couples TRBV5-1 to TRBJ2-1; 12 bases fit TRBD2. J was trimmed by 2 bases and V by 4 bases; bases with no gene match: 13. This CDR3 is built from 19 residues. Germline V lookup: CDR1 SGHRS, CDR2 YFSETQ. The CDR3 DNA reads TGCGCCAGCAGCACCCTACCGGGACTAGCGGGCCGCCCCTACAATGAGCAGTTCTTC. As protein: CASSTLPGLAGRPYNEQFF.

The CDR3 DNA reads TGTGCCAGTAGTATAGATTCAAGCGGGAAGGCCTACAATGAGCAGTTCTTC. Its translation is CASSIDSSGKAYNEQFF. V is TRBV19 and J is TRBJ2-1; TRBD2 matches at 7 bases. Germline V gives CDR1 LNHDA, CDR2 SQIVND (reference sequence). Germline trimming cut 0 bases from V and 2 bases from J; bases unmatched to any gene: 7. The CDR3 extends over 17 amino acids.

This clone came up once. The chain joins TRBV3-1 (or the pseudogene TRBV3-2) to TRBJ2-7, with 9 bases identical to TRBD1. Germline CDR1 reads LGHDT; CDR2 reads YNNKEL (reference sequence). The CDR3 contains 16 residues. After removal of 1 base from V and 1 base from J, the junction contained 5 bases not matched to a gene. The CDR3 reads CASSQGGTGPSYEQYF. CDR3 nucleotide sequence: TGTGCCAGCAGCCAAGGTGGGACAGGGCCTTCCTACGAGCAGTACTTC.

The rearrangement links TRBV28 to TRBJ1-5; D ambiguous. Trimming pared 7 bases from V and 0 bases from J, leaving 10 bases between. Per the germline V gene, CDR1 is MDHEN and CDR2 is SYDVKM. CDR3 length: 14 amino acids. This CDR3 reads CASTWAHSNQPQHF. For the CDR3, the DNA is TGTGCCAGCACCTGGGCCCATAGCAATCAGCCCCAGCATTTT.

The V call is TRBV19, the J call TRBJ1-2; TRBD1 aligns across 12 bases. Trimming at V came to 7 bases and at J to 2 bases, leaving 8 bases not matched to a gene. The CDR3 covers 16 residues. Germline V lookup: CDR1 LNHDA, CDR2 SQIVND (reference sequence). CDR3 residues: CASTKGQGAGNYGYTF. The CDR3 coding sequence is TGTGCCAGTACCAAGGGACAGGGGGCAGGAAACTATGGCTACACCTTC.

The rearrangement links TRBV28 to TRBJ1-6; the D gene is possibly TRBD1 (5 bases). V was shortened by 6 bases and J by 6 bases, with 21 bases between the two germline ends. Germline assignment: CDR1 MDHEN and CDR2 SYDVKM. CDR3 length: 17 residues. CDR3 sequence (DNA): TGTGCCAGCAGACTACCCCCGACAGACACCTTTAATTCACCCCTCCACTTT. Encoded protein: CASRLPPTDTFNSPLHF.

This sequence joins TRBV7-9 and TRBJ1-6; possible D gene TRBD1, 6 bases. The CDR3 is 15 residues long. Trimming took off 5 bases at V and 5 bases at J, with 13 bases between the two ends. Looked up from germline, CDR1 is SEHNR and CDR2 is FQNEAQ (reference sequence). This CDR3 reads CASSVWDNNNSPLHF. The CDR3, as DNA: TGTGCCAGCAGCGTTTGGGACAACAATAATTCACCCCTCCACTTT.

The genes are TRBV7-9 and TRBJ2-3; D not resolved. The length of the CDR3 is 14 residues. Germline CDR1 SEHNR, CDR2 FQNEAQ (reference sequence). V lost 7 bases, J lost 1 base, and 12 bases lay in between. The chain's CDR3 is CASTTEIGTDTQYF. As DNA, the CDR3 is TGTGCCAGCACCACCGAGATAGGCACAGATACGCAGTATTTT.

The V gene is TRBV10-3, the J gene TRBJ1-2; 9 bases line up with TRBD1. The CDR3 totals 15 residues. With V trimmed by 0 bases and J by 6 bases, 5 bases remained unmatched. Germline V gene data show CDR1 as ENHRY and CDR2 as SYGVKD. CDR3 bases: TGTGCCATCAGTGAGTCCCGACAGGGGGTGGATGGCTACACCTTC. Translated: CAISESRQGVDGYTF.

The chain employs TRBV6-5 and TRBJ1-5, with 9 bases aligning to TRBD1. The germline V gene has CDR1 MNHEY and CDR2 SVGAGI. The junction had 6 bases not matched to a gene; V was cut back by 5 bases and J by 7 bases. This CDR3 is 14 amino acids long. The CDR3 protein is CASSPGTGRQPQHF. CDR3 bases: TGTGCCAGCAGTCCCGGGACAGGGAGACAGCCCCAGCATTTT.

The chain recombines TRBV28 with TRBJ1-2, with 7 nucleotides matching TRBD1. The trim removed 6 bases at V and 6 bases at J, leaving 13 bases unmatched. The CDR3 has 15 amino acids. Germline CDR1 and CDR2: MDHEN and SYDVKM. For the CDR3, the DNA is TGTGCCAGCAGCCACGCGAACAGGGGACGAGATGGCTACACCTTC. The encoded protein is CASSHANRGRDGYTF.

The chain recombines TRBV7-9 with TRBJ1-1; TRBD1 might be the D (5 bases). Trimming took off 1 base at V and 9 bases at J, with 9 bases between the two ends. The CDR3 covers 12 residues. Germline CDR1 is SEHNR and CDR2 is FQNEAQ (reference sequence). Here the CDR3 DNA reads TGTGCCAGCAGCTTAGGACAGATGAAAGCTTTCTTT. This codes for CASSLGQMKAFF.

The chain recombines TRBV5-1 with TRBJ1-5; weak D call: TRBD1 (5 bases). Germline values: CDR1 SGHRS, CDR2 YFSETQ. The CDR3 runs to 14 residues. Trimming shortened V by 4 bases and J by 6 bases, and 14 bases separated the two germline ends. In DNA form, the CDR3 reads TGCGCCAGCAGCCCAAGAACAGGTGGTCAGCCCCAGCATTTT. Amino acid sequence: CASSPRTGGQPQHF.

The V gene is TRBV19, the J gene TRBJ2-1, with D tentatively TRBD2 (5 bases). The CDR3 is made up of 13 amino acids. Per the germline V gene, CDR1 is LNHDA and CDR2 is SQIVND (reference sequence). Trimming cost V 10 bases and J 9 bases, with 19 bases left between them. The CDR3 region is CATNAALASEQFF. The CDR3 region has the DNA TGTGCCACCAACGCGGCCCTAGCCAGTGAGCAGTTCTTC.

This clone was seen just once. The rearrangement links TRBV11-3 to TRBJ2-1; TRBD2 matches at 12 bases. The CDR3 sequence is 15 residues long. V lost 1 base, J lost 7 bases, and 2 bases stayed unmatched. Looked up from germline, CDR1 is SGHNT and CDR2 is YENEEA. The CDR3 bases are TGTGCCAGCAGCTTAGGACTAGCGGGAGTTAATGAGCAGTTCTTC. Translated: CASSLGLAGVNEQFF.

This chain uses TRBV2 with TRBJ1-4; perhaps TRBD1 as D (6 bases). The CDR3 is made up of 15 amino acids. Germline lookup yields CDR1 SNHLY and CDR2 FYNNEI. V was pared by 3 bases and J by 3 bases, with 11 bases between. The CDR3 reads CASSETGRANEKLFF. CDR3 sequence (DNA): TGTGCCAGCAGTGAGACAGGACGAGCTAATGAAAAACTGTTTTTT.

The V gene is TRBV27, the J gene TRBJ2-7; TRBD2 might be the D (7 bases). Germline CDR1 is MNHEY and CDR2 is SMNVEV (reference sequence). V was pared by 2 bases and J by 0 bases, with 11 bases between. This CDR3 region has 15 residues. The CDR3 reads CASSLRGGSSYEQYF. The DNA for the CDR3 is TGTGCCAGCAGTTTAAGGGGGGGGAGCTCCTACGAGCAGTACTTC.

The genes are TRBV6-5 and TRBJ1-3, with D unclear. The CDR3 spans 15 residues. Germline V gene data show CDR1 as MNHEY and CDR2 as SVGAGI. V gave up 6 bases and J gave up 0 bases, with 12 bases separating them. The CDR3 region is CASSPYITSGNTIYF. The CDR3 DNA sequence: TGTGCCAGCAGCCCGTACATTACCTCTGGAAACACCATATATTTT.

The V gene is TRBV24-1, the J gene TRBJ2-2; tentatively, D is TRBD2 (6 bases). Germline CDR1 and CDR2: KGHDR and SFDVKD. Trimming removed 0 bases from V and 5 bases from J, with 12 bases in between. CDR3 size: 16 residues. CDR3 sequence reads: CATSDLQGLITGELFF. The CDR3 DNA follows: TGTGCCACCAGTGATTTGCAGGGACTTATAACCGGGGAGCTGTTTTTT.

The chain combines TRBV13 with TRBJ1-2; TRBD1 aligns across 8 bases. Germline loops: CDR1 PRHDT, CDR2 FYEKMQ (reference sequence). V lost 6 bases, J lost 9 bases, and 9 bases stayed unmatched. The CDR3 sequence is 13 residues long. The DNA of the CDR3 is TGTGCCAGCAGTCAAGACAGGGGACGTAGCTACACCTTC. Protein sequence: CASSQDRGRSYTF.